This TCR beta chain was recovered during a study of blood T cell repertoires in COVID-19. CDR3 length equals 15 residues. Trimming took 0 bases from V and 1 from J, leaving 9 bases between them. The germline CDR1 and CDR2 sequences are PRHDT and FYEKMQ (reference sequence). TCRdb's table, derived via immunoSEQ multiplex PCR, lists solely in-frame clones and lacks some. The table includes just over 650,000 clones, 75% to 90% detected once. The V gene is TRBV13, the J gene TRBJ1-1; D is undetermined. Sequencing was done on a sample of peripheral blood. The TCR sequence derives from a woman aged 18 to 35 with acute or convalescent COVID-19. The CDR3 DNA follows: TGTGCCAGCAGCTTAGGCCTAGCAGGGAACACTGAAGCTTTCTTT. Residues: CASSLGLAGNTEAFF. Filled out from reference TRBV13 and TRBJ1-1, the complete variable domain reads AAGVIQSPRHLIKEKRETATLKCYPIPRHDTVYWYQQGPGQDPQFLISFYEKMQSDKGSIPDRFSAQQFSDYHSELNMSSLELGDSALYFCASSLGLAGNTEAFFGQGTRLTVV.